Below, one TCR beta chain is given with its context. This sample was taken from a study of blood T cell repertoires in COVID-19. Study-level background: Acute-phase and convalescent COVID-19 samples originated in the United States, Italy and Spain. From T cells, B-cell-depleted T cells, or PBMCs came the material, which was cDNA or gDNA.

A Seattle source enrolled patients during active infection and followed them longitudinally. Original processing methods: It was from reference gene primer amplification that nucleated cell counts were estimated. Libraries were prepared by immunoSEQ multiplex PCR; TCRdb keeps only in-frame clonotypes and omits some of them. V, J and clone size reflect that table, while D and trimming were determined from the DNA. The data show just over 250,000 clones, about 91% seen once. In germline, CDR1 is MDHEN, CDR2 SYDVKM. The CDR3 has 17 amino acids. The V end lost 0 bases, the J end lost 7 bases, and 19 bases lay between the germline ends.

This clonotype was obtained from a person aged 18-29 years with COVID-19, enrolled during active disease. Sequenced: peripheral blood. This chain joins TRBV28 and TRBJ1-5, with a possible D match to TRBD1 (5 bases). CDR3 residues: CASSLWDPPGEEQPQHF. CDR3 in DNA: TGTGCCAGCAGTTTATGGGACCCACCGGGGGAAGAGCAGCCCCAGCATTTT.